This TCR beta chain came from a study of blood T cell repertoires in COVID-19. Sequenced by immunoSEQ multiplex PCR; TCRdb stores in-frame clones only, minus some. The sample yields around 500,000 clones, roughly 90% seen once. Clinical history reported by participants formed the basis on which cohorts were assigned. Symptom resolution, clearance, or two negative PCRs marked donors in Cohort 3 as recovered. V lost 7 bases, J lost 3 bases, and 16 bases lay in between. Germline V lookup: CDR1 SNHLY, CDR2 FYNNEI. This CDR3 spans 14 amino acids. V and J are TRBV2 and TRBJ2-7; possible D gene TRBD1, 6 bases. This sequence was found in a woman between 40 and 50 years old who had recovered from COVID-19. The specimen was PBMCs or T cells enriched from blood (not recorded which). CDR3 in DNA: TGTGCCAGCAACTCAGGGGAGATGGACTACGAGCAGTACTTC. Translated, it gives CASNSGEMDYEQYF. Based on the CDR3 plus reference TRBV2 and TRBJ2-7, the full variable domain is EPEVTQTPSHQVTQMGQEVILRCVPISNHLYFYWYRQILGQKVEFLVSFYNNEISEKSEIFDDQFSVERPDGSNFTLKIRSTKLEDSAMYFCASNSGEMDYEQYFGPGTRLTVT.